This T cell receptor beta chain is drawn from a study of Graves' ophthalmopathy and Graves' hyperthyroidism. Study details: The study drew peripheral blood at initial diagnosis, before any treatment.

This clonotype was observed many times. The CDR3 length is 21 residues. Germline CDR1 is LGHNA and CDR2 is YSLEER. The V segment lost 4 bases and the J segment 2 bases; nucleotides outside the gene matches: 25. Beta-chain TCR CDR3 regions were amplified from RNA transcripts. Investigators did first-round RT-PCR with HTBI primers, then second-round multiplex PCR. TCRdb recomputed calls from the multiplex PCR reads with MiXCR, one row per CDR3 protein. Altogether 170,000 or so distinct CDR3 sequences are present, roughly 36% being singletons, with the ten largest covering around 8.9%. The PBMCs were taken from roughly 9.3 ml of fresh peripheral blood.

The gene calls are TRBV4-3 and TRBJ1-2; 7 bases line up with TRBD1. The sample was peripheral blood. This sequence originates from a man aged 30 to 39 with Graves' ophthalmopathy. The CDR3 bases are TGCGCCAGCAGCCCGGCATTTCCAACAGGGGTTGTATTGATCAGCAACTATGGCTACACCTTC. It specifies CASSPAFPTGVVLISNYGYTF.